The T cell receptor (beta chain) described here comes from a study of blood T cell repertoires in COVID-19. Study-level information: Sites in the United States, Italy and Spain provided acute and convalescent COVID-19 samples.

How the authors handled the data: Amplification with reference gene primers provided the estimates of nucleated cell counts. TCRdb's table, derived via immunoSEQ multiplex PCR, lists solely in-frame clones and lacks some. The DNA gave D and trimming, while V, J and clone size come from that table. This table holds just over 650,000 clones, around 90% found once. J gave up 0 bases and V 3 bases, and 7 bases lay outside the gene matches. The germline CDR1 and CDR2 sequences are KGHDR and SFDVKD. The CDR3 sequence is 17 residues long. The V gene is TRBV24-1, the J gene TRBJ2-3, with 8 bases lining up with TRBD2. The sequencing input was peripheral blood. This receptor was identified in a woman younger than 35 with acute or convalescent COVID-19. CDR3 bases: TGTGCCACCAGTGATACCGGGGGGGGCACTAGCACAGATACGCAGTATTTT. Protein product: CATSDTGGGTSTDTQYF.